These T cell receptor beta chains were read from a single sample in a study of identical twins. TCRdb passed the 5' RACE reads through MiXCR, listing each CDR3 protein once. The table lists nearly 900,000 distinct CDR3 sequences, 10% to 15% of them singletons. These data were also reused for a study on yellow fever vaccine responses in identical twins.

The material sequenced was PBMCs. The source of these receptors is a woman aged 18 to 35 in good health. The CDR3 runs from the conserved cysteine through the conserved F or W. Expanded clones are given a class, and other clones once, few, many or no size at all.

j_call clone_size v_call cdr3_aa
TRBJ1-5 few TRBV12-3/TRBV12-4 CASRRDGQNQPQHF
TRBJ2-3 many TRBV4-1 CASSQLAGDSTDTQYF
TRBJ2-1 few TRBV7-3 CASSRTGTHSYNEQFF
TRBJ2-1 NA TRBV6-5 CASSYGLAGSYNEQFF
TRBJ1-5 NA TRBV10-3 CAITRERFDQPQHF
TRBJ2-1 many TRBV28 CASSLGDRGPNEQFF
TRBJ1-1 NA TRBV12-3/TRBV12-4 CASTSTNGGGQNTEAFF
TRBJ1-4 NA TRBV7-2 CASSEDGTRSEKLFF
TRBJ2-1 few TRBV12-3/TRBV12-4 CASSLRLAGVPYNEQFF
TRBJ2-1 NA TRBV7-3 CASSIDSEQFF
TRBJ1-1 few TRBV7-9 CASSLGSSGMNTEAFF
TRBJ1-1 few TRBV20-1 CSARVEGSEAFF
TRBJ2-6 NA TRBV14 CASSHLGRAPGANVLTF
TRBJ2-2 few TRBV20-1 CSALAGGELFF
TRBJ2-1 many TRBV10-3 CAILARSNEQFF
TRBJ2-3 few TRBV9 CASSPRPPTDTQYF
TRBJ1-1 few TRBV19 CASTRNPRGPEAFF
TRBJ2-2 NA TRBV5-1 CASSLGRTFANTGELFF
TRBJ2-7 few TRBV29-1 CSVELSWGVEQYF
TRBJ2-1 NA TRBV5-1 CASSPRVVGERSNEQFF
TRBJ1-1 few TRBV24-1 CATSGGTGTEAFF
TRBJ1-5 NA TRBV9 CASSPQDREDQPQHF